Listed below are T cell receptor beta chains from one sample, sequenced in a study of cytomegalovirus exposure and HLA in healthy donors. The table came from immunoSEQ multiplex PCR; TCRdb's copy has only in-frame clones and leaves some out. The sample has about 130,000 clones; approximately 80% are singletons. The source material was PBMCs. The receptors shown here come from a male donor in good health and CMV-seropositive. CDR3s include the opening cysteine and the closing phenylalanine or tryptophan. The D gene is left open where the match is weak. Part of the rows lack a size; the others show once, few, many or a class for expanded clones.

NA,TRBJ2-7,TRBV28,NA,CASSSQGTHEQYF,TGTGCCAGCAGTTCACAGGGGACTCACGAGCAGTACTTC
NA,TRBJ2-3,TRBV5-1,TRBD2,CASSQGVAGFTDTQYF,TGCGCCAGCAGCCAGGGAGTAGCGGGATTTACAGATACGCAGTATTTT
few,TRBJ2-2,TRBV5-4,NA,CASSLPTDTGELFF,TGTGCCAGCAGCTTGCCGACAGACACCGGGGAGCTGTTTTTT
NA,TRBJ1-3,TRBV6-5,NA,CASSLSSLSGNTIYF,TGTGCCAGCAGTTTGAGTTCCCTCTCTGGAAACACCATATATTTT
NA,TRBJ2-4,TRBV7-9,TRBD2,CASSRGGLAGVVNIQYF,TGTGCCAGCAGCCGCGGGGGACTAGCGGGAGTGGTAAACATTCAGTACTTC
once,TRBJ1-1,TRBV19,NA,CASMGRRGTEAFF,TGTGCCAGTATGGGGCGAAGGGGCACTGAAGCTTTCTTT
NA,TRBJ1-1,TRBV28,NA,CASSFSRQAFF,TGTGCCAGCAGTTTCTCCAGGCAGGCTTTCTTT
NA,TRBJ1-6,TRBV19,NA,CASSIQRSGSPLHF,TGTGCCAGTAGTATTCAGCGATCGGGGTCACCCCTCCACTTT
few,TRBJ2-3,TRBV7-9,NA,CASSLLRGSSTDTQYF,TGTGCCAGCAGCTTATTGCGGGGCTCTAGCACAGATACGCAGTATTTT
NA,TRBJ2-1,TRBV18,TRBD2,CASSPTRAGGNEQFF,TGTGCCAGCTCACCAACCCGGGCGGGGGGCAATGAGCAGTTCTTC
NA,TRBJ2-3,TRBV6-1,NA,CASSELLGAMSDTQYF,TGTGCCAGCAGTGAACTTCTGGGGGCAATGTCAGATACGCAGTATTTT
NA,TRBJ2-3,TRBV9,TRBD2,CASSPREGGTDTQYF,TGTGCCAGCAGTCCGAGGGAGGGAGGCACAGATACGCAGTATTTT
NA,TRBJ1-2,TRBV14,TRBD1,CASSQLQGTSAGYTF,TGTGCCAGCAGCCAGCTACAGGGGACTTCGGCTGGCTACACCTTC
NA,TRBJ1-1,TRBV15,TRBD1,CATSTGDRVNTEAFF,TGTGCCACCAGCACGGGGGACAGGGTGAACACTGAAGCTTTCTTT
NA,TRBJ1-4,TRBV15,NA,CATSSRGEAGVSNEKLFF,TGTGCCACCAGCAGCCGAGGTGAAGCGGGAGTTTCTAATGAAAAACTGTTTTTT
few,TRBJ2-2,TRBV28,NA,CASSLGGAVTGELFF,TGTGCCAGCAGTTTAGGGGGGGCGGTTACCGGGGAGCTGTTTTTT
NA,TRBJ2-6,TRBV25-1,NA,CASSAQGRVHSGANGLTF,TGTGCCAGCAGTGCTCAAGGCAGGGTCCATTCTGGGGCCAACGGCCTGACTTTC
NA,TRBJ2-1,TRBV5-1,TRBD2,CASSSGLAVIRNEQFF,TGCGCCAGCAGCTCAGGACTAGCCGTCATCCGGAATGAGCAGTTCTTC
NA,TRBJ2-1,TRBV5-4,TRBD2,CASSPGPSGNEQFF,TGTGCCAGCAGCCCCGGCCCTAGCGGCAATGAGCAGTTCTTC
NA,TRBJ2-7,TRBV6-1,TRBD2,CASSELAGSSYEQYF,TGTGCCAGCAGTGAACTAGCGGGTAGCTCCTACGAGCAGTACTTC
NA,TRBJ2-1,TRBV7-6,TRBD2,CASSSGVAGLHANEQFF,TGTGCCAGCAGCTCCGGGGTAGCGGGGCTCCACGCCAATGAGCAGTTCTTC
NA,TRBJ2-1,TRBV27,TRBD2,CASTRRTSGRDEQFF,TGTGCCAGCACCCGGAGGACTAGCGGGAGGGATGAGCAGTTCTTC
NA,TRBJ2-1,TRBV28,TRBD1,CASSPPTGGTGNEQFF,TGTGCCAGCAGTCCCCCCACAGGGGGAACGGGCAATGAGCAGTTCTTC
few,TRBJ1-2,TRBV7-9,NA,CSSSLGLNYGYTF,TGTTCCAGCAGCTTAGGGCTTAACTATGGCTACACCTTC
NA,TRBJ1-2,TRBV7-9,NA,CASSLGSGLVYGYTF,TGTGCCAGCAGCTTAGGCTCAGGGCTCGTCTATGGCTACACCTTC
NA,TRBJ1-6,TRBV10-3,NA,CAISEVRQAHSPLHF,TGTGCCATCAGTGAAGTACGGCAGGCCCATTCACCCCTCCACTTT
few,TRBJ2-5,TRBV5-1,TRBD1,CASSSGQQETQYF,TGCGCCAGCAGCTCGGGACAGCAAGAGACCCAGTACTTC
NA,TRBJ1-6,TRBV15,NA,CATSRDQGLGYSPLHF,TGTGCCACCAGCAGAGATCAGGGGTTAGGTTATTCACCCCTCCACTTT
few,TRBJ2-5,TRBV7-6,TRBD2,CASSLPGGPQYF,TGTGCCAGCAGCTTACCGGGGGGGCCCCAGTACTTC
NA,TRBJ1-1,TRBV28,NA,CASSPPVGGENTEAFF,TGTGCCAGCAGCCCCCCCGTAGGGGGGGAGAACACTGAAGCTTTCTTT
NA,TRBJ2-7,TRBV19,TRBD2,CASSTQGSGSYEQYF,TGTGCCAGTAGTACCCAGGGTAGCGGGAGTTACGAGCAGTACTTC
NA,TRBJ2-3,TRBV7-9,NA,CSSSLVRGTQYF,TGTTCCAGCAGCTTAGTTAGGGGAACGCAGTATTTT
NA,TRBJ2-6,TRBV2,NA,CAIVRELSGANVLTF,TGTGCCATCGTACGGGAACTTTCTGGGGCCAACGTCCTGACTTTC
NA,TRBJ2-2,TRBV11-2,NA,CASSLGATGELFF,TGTGCCAGCAGCTTAGGCGCAACCGGGGAGCTGTTTTTT
NA,TRBJ1-2,TRBV7-9,TRBD1,CASSPRTGNYGYTF,TGTGCCAGCAGCCCCCGGACAGGGAACTATGGCTACACCTTC
few,TRBJ2-5,TRBV7-8,TRBD2,CASSYLAGVRETQYF,TGTGCCAGCAGTTACCTAGCGGGAGTAAGGGAGACCCAGTACTTC
NA,TRBJ2-5,TRBV5-6,TRBD2,CASSLGLAGEETQYF,TGTGCCAGCAGCTTGGGACTAGCGGGAGAAGAGACCCAGTACTTC
NA,TRBJ2-3,TRBV9,TRBD1,CASSPSGQADTQYF,TGTGCCAGCAGCCCCTCGGGACAGGCAGATACGCAGTATTTT
NA,TRBJ2-1,TRBV5-8,TRBD1,CASSYLTGGYYNEQFF,TGTGCCAGCAGCTACCTGACAGGGGGTTATTACAATGAGCAGTTCTTC
NA,TRBJ2-2,TRBV5-1,TRBD1,CASSPLGQGGGELFF,TGCGCCAGCAGCCCCCTGGGACAGGGAGGCGGGGAGCTGTTTTTT
once,TRBJ2-7,TRBV29-1,NA,CSAGQSSYEQYF,TGCAGCGCCGGACAGAGCTCCTACGAGCAGTACTTC
NA,TRBJ2-7,TRBV30,TRBD2,CAWSKLAGRRAYEQYF,TGTGCCTGGAGTAAACTAGCGGGGAGACGGGCCTACGAGCAGTACTTC
NA,TRBJ2-2,TRBV28,NA,CASRKGPPRGTGELFF,TGTGCCAGCAGAAAAGGCCCCCCAAGGGGCACCGGGGAGCTGTTTTTT
NA,TRBJ2-7,TRBV7-7,TRBD1,CASSPGTGPIQYF,TGTGCCAGCAGCCCCGGGACAGGGCCAATTCAGTACTTC
few,TRBJ2-7,TRBV6-1,NA,CASRIPRGDSYEQYF,TGTGCCAGTCGTATACCCAGGGGGGACTCCTACGAGCAGTACTTC
NA,TRBJ1-2,TRBV6-6,TRBD1,CASSRTGINGYTF,TGTGCCAGCTCCCGGACAGGGATTAATGGCTACACCTTC
NA,TRBJ2-7,TRBV28,NA,CASQGSPYEQYF,TGTGCCAGCCAGGGGTCCCCCTACGAGCAGTACTTC
few,TRBJ1-3,TRBV5-1,NA,CASSLEPPSSGNTIYF,TGCGCCAGCAGCTTGGAGCCCCCATCCTCTGGAAACACCATATATTTT
NA,TRBJ1-2,TRBV18,TRBD1,CASSPSRDSFNYGYTF,TGTGCCAGCTCACCCTCCCGGGACAGCTTTAACTATGGCTACACCTTC
NA,TRBJ2-1,TRBV7-9,TRBD2,CASSLDEGGNEQFF,TGTGCCAGCAGCTTAGATGAGGGAGGGAATGAGCAGTTCTTC
NA,TRBJ1-5,TRBV6-5,NA,CASSYSATSNQPQHF,TGTGCCAGCAGTTACTCGGCAACTAGCAATCAGCCCCAGCATTTT
NA,TRBJ2-1,TRBV5-4,NA,CASSSGAGEQFF,TGTGCCAGCAGCTCTGGCGCGGGGGAGCAGTTCTTC
NA,TRBJ2-1,TRBV11-3,NA,CASSFGGIGEQFF,TGTGCCAGCAGCTTCGGCGGGATCGGTGAGCAGTTCTTC
NA,TRBJ2-5,TRBV13,NA,CASSLADLGGQETQYF,TGTGCCAGCAGCTTAGCAGACTTGGGAGGTCAAGAGACCCAGTACTTC